The 21 T cell receptor beta chains reported below all come from one sample, sequenced in a study of early T cells in non-severe SARS-CoV-2 infection. TCRdb redid the calling of the 5' RACE reads with MiXCR, one entry per CDR3 protein. This sample has some 82,000 distinct CDR3 sequences; roughly an eighth occur once, and the top ten carry approximately 2.4%. The sequencing sample was made of whole blood. The receptor source for this set is an adult who was a healthcare worker with PCR-confirmed SARS-CoV-2 infection or an uninfected control (not recorded which).

The count of this clonotype is one. The chain links TRBV3-1 to TRBJ2-3; D call uncertain. V was pared by 3 bases and J by 0 bases, with 7 bases between. This CDR3 has 14 amino acids. Germline values: CDR1 LGHDT, CDR2 YNNKEL (reference sequence). The CDR3 DNA sequence: TGTGCCAGCAGCCATGAGGATAGCACAGATACGCAGTATTTT. Protein sequence: CASSHEDSTDTQYF.

The rearrangement uses TRBV6-6 and TRBJ1-1; D call uncertain. Germline V gene data show CDR1 as MNHNY and CDR2 as SVGAGI (reference sequence). The length of the CDR3 is 13 residues. Trimming shortened V by 7 bases and J by 0 bases, and 9 bases separated the two germline ends. CDR3 DNA sequence: TGTGCCAGCACCGACGTAATGAACACTGAAGCTTTCTTT. Translation gives CASTDVMNTEAFF.

V usage is TRBV29-1 and J usage is TRBJ1-2; the match to TRBD1 covers 12 bases. The CDR3 consists of 16 residues. The germline V gene has CDR1 SQVTM and CDR2 ANQGSEA. The ends lost 0 bases at V and 6 bases at J; junction bases unmatched: 8. The CDR3 region has the DNA TGCAGCGTTGAAGAGAGGGGACAGGGGGCATCCCATGGCTACACCTTC. Protein: CSVEERGQGASHGYTF.

CDR3 region: CASSLHRALNGPPRSNEQFF. The CDR3 region has the DNA TGTGCCAGCAGTTTACACAGGGCGTTGAACGGGCCCCCCAGGTCCAATGAGCAGTTCTTC. The chain employs TRBV12-3 or TRBV12-4 and TRBJ2-1, with D perhaps TRBD1 (6 bases). The CDR3 totals 20 residues. V was clipped by 2 bases and J by 6 bases, with 29 bases between them.

The gene calls are TRBV11-2 and TRBJ2-4; 9 nucleotides line up with TRBD1. This CDR3 contains 17 residues. Germline loops: CDR1 SGHAT, CDR2 FQNNGV. Unmatched junction bases numbered 8, after V lost 5 bases and J lost 0 bases. CDR3 DNA: TGTGCCAGCAGCCCCACCGGACAGGGGTTAGCCAAAAACATTCAGTACTTC. It codes for CASSPTGQGLAKNIQYF.

To note about this clonotype: No DNA is shown, since the ends of the CDR3 on it are uncertain; the CDR3 is the one TCRdb lists. This chain connects TRBV28 to TRBJ1-2. Germline CDR1 is MDHEN and CDR2 is SYDVKM. The CDR3 has 14 amino acids, counting both end residues. CDR3 sequence reads: CASSSSEGVYGYTF.

The CDR3 here is CSANSGTSGPNEKLFF. The CDR3, as DNA: TGCAGTGCTAACTCCGGGACGTCCGGTCCTAATGAAAAACTGTTTTTT. The chain links TRBV20-1 to TRBJ1-4; D is perhaps TRBD1 (5 bases). V was cut by 4 bases and J by 3 bases, with 18 bases left in between. Germline assignment: CDR1 DFQATT and CDR2 SNEGSKA (reference sequence). The CDR3 length is 16 residues.

This clonotype was detected once. This clone may be a read error of a much larger clone one base away. J is TRBJ2-1 and V is TRBV7-6; D remains ambiguous. CDR3 length: 13 amino acids. The germline gives CDR1 SGHVS, CDR2 FNYEAQ. CDR3 sequence: CVSSSGVYNEQFF. CDR3 in DNA: TGTGTCAGCAGCTCAGGAGTCTACAATGAGCAGTTCTTC.

This clonotype was found many times. CDR3 region: CASSLGQAYLDTQYF. DNA of the CDR3: TGTGCCAGCAGTCTCGGACAGGCCTACTTAGATACGCAGTATTTT. The rearrangement links TRBV25-1 to TRBJ2-3; 7 bases agree with TRBD1. J was trimmed by 5 bases and V by 5 bases; bases with no gene match: 10. The CDR3 spans 15 residues. Germline CDR1 reads MGHDK; CDR2 reads SYGVNS.

There are many counts of this clonotype. The V gene is TRBV3-1, the J gene TRBJ2-7, with 10 bases aligning to TRBD2. This CDR3 is built from 17 residues. Per germline, CDR1 LGHDT and CDR2 YNNKEL (reference sequence). J lost 4 bases, V lost 6 bases, and 15 bases had no gene match. CDR3: CASSDGLAGVPVYEQYF. CDR3 in DNA: TGTGCCAGCAGTGACGGGCTAGCGGGAGTACCTGTATACGAGCAGTACTTC.

This clonotype was recorded a few times. This chain uses TRBV9 with TRBJ1-3, with a possible D match to TRBD1 (5 bases). The germline V gene has CDR1 SGDLS and CDR2 YYNGEE. V dropped 0 bases and J dropped 0 bases, with 10 bases sitting between them. This CDR3 has 16 residues. The CDR3 loop is CASSVGGIHSGNTIYF. Here the CDR3 DNA reads TGTGCCAGCAGCGTAGGGGGCATACACTCTGGAAACACCATATATTTT.

The chain carries TRBV18 and TRBJ1-1; possibly TRBD1 for D (5 bases). The CDR3 is made up of 16 amino acids. Per germline, CDR1 KGHSH and CDR2 LQKENI. V lost 1 base, J lost 5 bases, and 17 bases lay in between. CDR3 in DNA: TGTGCCAGCTCACCACTTCCCCATGGGGGTGGAACTGAAGCTTTCTTT. Translation gives CASSPLPHGGGTEAFF.

In this sample, this clonotype turned up many times. V and J are TRBV5-4 and TRBJ1-2, with D possibly being TRBD1 (6 bases). V was trimmed by 4 bases and J by 3 bases, leaving 13 bases between them. Germline V gene sequence: CDR1 SGHNT, CDR2 YYREEE (reference sequence). The CDR3 covers 14 residues. Here the CDR3 reads CASSQNNRDYGYTF. CDR3 coding DNA: TGTGCCAGCAGCCAGAATAACAGGGACTATGGCTACACCTTC.

This clonotype was seen at least ten times. V usage is TRBV28 and J usage is TRBJ2-3, with 11 bases lining up with TRBD2. With 6 bases clipped from V and 3 bases from J, the junction kept 17 bases outside the gene matches. CDR1 is MDHEN, CDR2 SYDVKM, per germline. The CDR3 loop spans 19 amino acids. CDR3 protein: CASSPGTSGSPGMTDTQYF. The CDR3 DNA is TGTGCCAGCAGCCCCGGGACTAGCGGTAGCCCGGGGATGACAGATACGCAGTATTTT.

This clonotype has a count of ten or more. The chain recombines TRBV27 with TRBJ2-7, with 11 bases matching TRBD1. The CDR3 sequence is 15 residues long. CDR1 is MNHEY, CDR2 SMNVEV, per germline (reference sequence). The J segment lost 4 bases and the V segment lost 5 bases, leaving 7 bases of the junction unmatched. The chain's CDR3 is CASSERGTGGYEQYF. DNA of the CDR3: TGTGCCAGCAGTGAACGAGGGACAGGGGGTTACGAGCAGTACTTC.

The genes are TRBV2 and TRBJ2-3; TRBD2 might be the D (6 bases). The V end lost 7 bases, the J end lost 4 bases, and 12 bases lay between the germline ends. The CDR3 contains 13 residues. Germline loops: CDR1 SNHLY, CDR2 FYNNEI. CDR3 nucleotide sequence: TGTGCCAGCATGTGGCGGGGCTCAGATACGCAGTATTTT. This codes for CASMWRGSDTQYF.

The chain carries TRBV9 and TRBJ1-2; 9 bases fit TRBD1. Germline loops: CDR1 SGDLS, CDR2 YYNGEE. The V gene end was trimmed by 0 bases and the J gene end by 6 bases; junction bases not matched to a gene: 6. The CDR3 sequence is 15 residues long. The CDR3 DNA reads as TGTGCCAGCAGCGTAGGTGCGGGACAGGGTGATGGCTACACCTTC. Protein sequence: CASSVGAGQGDGYTF.

The sample holds many counts of this clonotype. The genes are TRBV5-6 and TRBJ1-4; D perhaps matches TRBD1 (5 bases). Germline V gene data show CDR1 as SGHDT and CDR2 as YYEEEE. V dropped 1 base and J dropped 6 bases, with 13 bases sitting between them. This CDR3 contains 15 residues. CDR3 DNA: TGTGCCAGCAGCTTGCCGGGACGGAAGCATGAAAAACTGTTTTTT. Its translation: CASSLPGRKHEKLFF.

This clonotype was counted many times. The chain recombines TRBV6-2 or TRBV6-3 with TRBJ2-4; maybe TRBD2 (7 bases). Trimming removed 2 bases from V and 6 bases from J, with 11 bases in between. This CDR3 contains 14 residues. CDR1 and CDR2 from the germline V gene are MNHEY and SVGEGT. The CDR3 here is CASSYGGAGNIQYF. The CDR3 region has the DNA TGTGCCAGCAGTTACGGGGGGGCTGGAAACATTCAGTACTTC.

The rearrangement links TRBV11-2 to TRBJ2-1; D assignment may be TRBD1 or TRBD2 (6 bases each). This CDR3 contains 15 residues. Germline-derived CDR1 and CDR2 are SGHAT and FQNNGV. Trimming removed 3 bases at V and 3 bases at J, with 12 bases between. CDR3 in amino acids: CASSFRGGFYNEQFF. In DNA, the CDR3 is TGTGCCAGCAGCTTTCGAGGGGGGTTCTACAATGAGCAGTTCTTC.

This clonotype was observed a few times. This rearrangement joins TRBV25-1 to TRBJ1-6; D might be TRBD1 (6 bases). Trimming left V 4 bases short and J 5 bases short, with 9 bases between. Germline V gives CDR1 MGHDK, CDR2 SYGVNS. This CDR3 spans 14 amino acids. The CDR3 DNA is TGTGCCAGCAGTGGGGGACAAAATAATTCACCCCTCCACTTT. Its protein product is CASSGGQNNSPLHF.